These 20 T cell receptor beta chains originate from one sample sequenced in a study of shared T cell receptors in the human thymus. Clones were read by immunoSEQ multiplex PCR, and TCRdb kept only the in-frame ones, dropping some. Found here are under 450,000 clones, roughly 94% of them singletons; the top ten hold roughly 0.02%. Source material: thymocytes. Receptors were obtained from a human donor.

V usage is TRBV30 and J usage is TRBJ1-1; D call uncertain. The V and J ends lost 6 bases and 3 bases respectively, with 20 bases between them. Per germline, CDR1 GTSNPN and CDR2 SVGIG (reference sequence). The CDR3 extends over 15 amino acids. The CDR3 nucleotides are TGTGCCTGCCATCTCAGACCCCCGTTGGACACTGAAGCTTTCTTT. Residues: CACHLRPPLDTEAFF.

J is TRBJ2-3 and V is TRBV28, with D possibly matching TRBD2 (6 bases). This CDR3 contains 15 residues. V was pared by 6 bases and J by 3 bases, with 16 bases between. Germline CDR1 reads MDHEN; CDR2 reads SYDVKM. CDR3 in DNA: TGTGCCAGCAGCTCCGTGACGGGAGTGACAGATACGCAGTATTTT. Its translation: CASSSVTGVTDTQYF.

The rearrangement links TRBV7-9 to TRBJ1-5; no clear D gene. V was pared by 4 bases and J by 5 bases, with 12 bases between. The CDR3 runs 14 residues. From germline, CDR1 is SEHNR and CDR2 FQNEAQ (reference sequence). CDR3: CASSCGPWDQPQHF. The CDR3 DNA follows: TGTGCCAGCAGCTGTGGGCCCTGGGATCAGCCCCAGCATTTT.

CDR3 residues: CASSLAPTERNQPQHF. DNA for the CDR3: TGTGCCAGCAGCCTGGCCCCAACAGAAAGGAATCAGCCCCAGCATTTT. The rearrangement uses TRBV5-6 and TRBJ1-5; no clear D. There are 16 residues in the CDR3. In germline, CDR1 is SGHDT, CDR2 YYEEEE. Trimming removed 4 bases at V and 4 bases at J, with 18 bases between.

The chain's CDR3 is CASSVAQGNYNEQFF. The CDR3 DNA sequence: TGTGCCAGCAGCGTAGCACAGGGGAACTACAATGAGCAGTTCTTC. This chain joins TRBV9 and TRBJ2-1; 7 positions agree with TRBD1. Germline assignment: CDR1 SGDLS and CDR2 YYNGEE. Trimming removed 0 bases from V and 3 bases from J; junction bases left unmatched: 3. The CDR3 runs to 15 residues. The complete variable domain, with remaining parts taken from reference TRBV9 and TRBJ2-1, reads DSGVTQTPKHLITATGQRVTLRCSPRSGDLSVYWYQQSLDQGLQFLIQYYNGEERAKGNILERFSAQQFPDLHSELNLSSLELGDSALYFCASSVAQGNYNEQFFGPGTRLTVL.

V is TRBV10-3 and J is TRBJ2-5; the D is unclear. The CDR3 runs 14 residues. Trimming left V 4 bases short and J 0 bases short, with 9 bases between. Germline values: CDR1 ENHRY, CDR2 SYGVKD. CDR3 in amino acids: CAISGWRNQETQYF. As DNA, the CDR3 is TGTGCCATCAGTGGGTGGCGGAACCAAGAGACCCAGTACTTC.

The V gene is TRBV6-1, the J gene TRBJ2-7; 7 nucleotides match TRBD1. Germline CDR1 and CDR2: MNHNS and SASEGT. With 2 bases clipped from V and 5 bases from J, the junction kept 12 bases outside the gene matches. CDR3 length: 16 residues. Here the CDR3 reads CASSERGEGAHNEQYF. DNA of the CDR3: TGTGCCAGCAGTGAACGGGGAGAGGGGGCTCACAACGAGCAGTACTTC.

CDR3 bases: TGTGCCAGCAGTTCCGGGAGAGCCCATTTCGCGAACACCGGGGAGCTGTTTTTT. Its protein product is CASSSGRAHFANTGELFF. The chain carries TRBV27 and TRBJ2-2; a weak D match, TRBD2 (6 bases). The CDR3 length is 18 residues. Germline V CDR1 and CDR2: MNHEY, SMNVEV (reference sequence). Trimming cost V 4 bases and J 0 bases, with 18 bases left between them.

This clone appeared a few times. This chain joins TRBV19 and TRBJ1-1; no clear D gene. In germline, CDR1 is LNHDA, CDR2 SQIVND (reference sequence). The CDR3 runs 12 residues. Trimming removed 5 bases from V and 5 bases from J, with 9 bases in between. The CDR3 DNA reads as TGTGCCAGTAGTGAAGCTCTAACTGAAGCTTTCTTT. Translation gives CASSEALTEAFF.

The V and J genes are TRBV5-6 and TRBJ2-5; D is ambiguous. Judging by the DNA end, TRBJ2-7 fits better; the J call may be wrong. The CDR3 is 12 amino acids. Per the germline V gene, CDR1 is SGHDT and CDR2 is YYEEEE. DNA for the CDR3: TGTGCCAGCAGCTCCCGGCGGCTCGAGCAGTACTTC. It codes for CASSSRRLEQYF.

A note on this clone: At the DNA level, this CDR3 is encoded by other sequences in the same sample as well. The CDR3 DNA follows: TGCGCCAGCAGCCGGGGACCGGGCGAGCAGTACTTC. Its translation: CASSRGPGEQYF. The chain links TRBV4-1 to TRBJ2-7, with D perhaps being TRBD1 or TRBD2 (5 bases each). The V and J ends lost 4 bases and 6 bases respectively, with 10 bases between them. From germline, CDR1 is MGHRA and CDR2 YSYEKL. CDR3 length: 12 residues.

V is TRBV7-8 and J is TRBJ2-1, with D hard to call. Per germline, CDR1 SGHVS and CDR2 FQNEAQ. With 4 bases removed from V and 10 bases from J, the gap between germline ends came to 11 bases. The CDR3 contains 12 residues. The CDR3 here is CASSSRQGEQFF. The CDR3 bases are TGTGCCAGCAGCTCCCGACAAGGCGAGCAGTTCTTC.

This clone was observed once. V gene TRBV27 combines with J gene TRBJ2-4; D call uncertain. V gave up 2 bases and J gave up 13 bases, with 24 bases separating them. Germline CDR1 MNHEY, CDR2 SMNVEV (reference sequence). This CDR3 has 16 amino acids. The CDR3 is CASSLRQTRSSGSQYF. The DNA for the CDR3 is TGTGCCAGCAGTTTAAGGCAGACGCGCAGCTCGGGTTCCCAGTACTTC.

The chain combines TRBV27 with TRBJ2-1; D possibly corresponds to TRBD2 (5 bases). Germline CDR1 is MNHEY and CDR2 is SMNVEV (reference sequence). The length of the CDR3 is 15 residues. V dropped 6 bases and J dropped 0 bases, with 12 bases sitting between them. This CDR3 reads CASSAEGSSYNEQFF. For the CDR3, the DNA is TGTGCCAGCAGCGCCGAAGGGAGCTCCTACAATGAGCAGTTCTTC.

The chain couples TRBV28 to TRBJ2-1, with D uncertain. V was clipped by 5 bases and J by 5 bases, with 4 bases between them. The CDR3 length is 11 residues. CDR1 is MDHEN and CDR2 is SYDVKM in the germline V gene. Here the CDR3 DNA reads TGTGCCAGCAGTAAAGACAATGAGCAGTTCTTC. It codes for CASSKDNEQFF.

The chain recombines TRBV15 with TRBJ2-3; 10 nucleotides agree with TRBD2. Germline CDR1 LNHNV, CDR2 YYDKDF (reference sequence). This CDR3 spans 17 amino acids. The trim removed 7 bases at V and 3 bases at J, leaving 13 bases unmatched. CDR3 loop: CATTLGEREGQTDTQYF. Here the CDR3 DNA reads TGTGCCACCACTCTGGGGGAGCGGGAGGGCCAGACAGATACGCAGTATTTT.

This sequence joins TRBV7-8 and TRBJ1-5, with D possibly matching TRBD1 (5 bases). The CDR3 loop spans 14 amino acids. Germline assignment: CDR1 SGHVS and CDR2 FQNEAQ. The V end lost 5 bases, the J end lost 5 bases, and 13 bases lay between the germline ends. In nucleotides, the CDR3 is TGTGCCAGCAGCGTGGGACGGACTGATCAGCCCCAGCATTTT. It yields the protein CASSVGRTDQPQHF.

V is TRBV15 and J is TRBJ1-1, with D uncertain. V lost 0 bases to trimming and J lost 5 bases, with 25 bases between them. Germline V gene sequence: CDR1 LNHNV, CDR2 YYDKDF (reference sequence). The length of the CDR3 is 19 residues. CDR3 in DNA: TGTGCCACCAGCAGAGATCTTCTGCAAAGCCCCTTATATTTTACTGAAGCTTTCTTT. Translation: CATSRDLLQSPLYFTEAFF.

The V call is TRBV11-2, the J call TRBJ2-6; D is undetermined. The germline gives CDR1 SGHAT, CDR2 FQNNGV. Trimming stripped 5 bases from V and 4 bases from J, with 9 bases between. The CDR3 runs to 14 residues. CDR3: CASSQEPGANVLTF. In DNA, the CDR3 is TGTGCCAGCAGCCAAGAGCCCGGGGCCAACGTCCTGACTTTC.

The chain is built from TRBV5-1 and TRBJ1-1; D ambiguous. Germline assignment: CDR1 SGHRS and CDR2 YFSETQ. V was pared by 7 bases and J by 0 bases, with 7 bases between. CDR3 length equals 12 residues. Here the CDR3 reads CASQSLNTEAFF. The CDR3 DNA follows: TGCGCCAGCCAGTCCCTGAACACTGAAGCTTTCTTT. The entire variable domain, with the rest obtained from reference TRBV5-1 and TRBJ1-1, is as follows: KAGVTQTPRYLIKTRGQQVTLSCSPISGHRSVSWYQQTPGQGLQFLFEYFSETQRNKGNFPGRFSGRQFSNSRSEMNVSTLELGDSALYLCASQSLNTEAFFGQGTRLTVV.